The rows below give T cell receptor beta chains drawn from one sample of a study of cytomegalovirus exposure and HLA in healthy donors. TCRdb keeps only in-frame clones here, not all; method: immunoSEQ multiplex PCR. Among hundreds of thousands of clones listed, 76% were seen once. The sequencing input was PBMCs. The receptor source for this set is a man aged 18 to 30 in good health and CMV-seronegative. The CDR3 runs from the conserved cysteine through the conserved F or W. The order of the fields is clone size, D gene, V gene, J gene, CDR3 DNA, CDR3 protein. D genes are given only for firm matches. The size of a clone is reported for some rows only, either as once, few or many, or as a class for expanded clones.

>NA|NA|TRBV5-1|TRBJ2-2
TGCGCCAGCTCCCAGCGGGCCATTTCGAACACCGGGGAGCTGTTTTTT
CASSQRAISNTGELFF
>NA|TRBD2|TRBV7-2|TRBJ2-1
TGTGCCAGCAGCCCGCGGACTAGCGGAAACTTCTACAATGAGCAGTTCTTC
CASSPRTSGNFYNEQFF
>NA|NA|TRBV6-6|TRBJ2-5
TGTGCCAGCAGTTACGCTAGCGGCAGGGGAGAGACCCAGTACTTC
CASSYASGRGETQYF
>NA|NA|TRBV9|TRBJ2-1
TGTGCCAGCAGCGTAGTTGGAGGAGTCGTAAGCGATGAGCAGTTCTTC
CASSVVGGVVSDEQFF
>NA|NA|TRBV15|TRBJ1-2
TGTGCCACCCGACAGGACGCCAACTATGGCTACACCTTC
CATRQDANYGYTF
>once|NA|TRBV29-1|TRBJ2-5
TGCAGCGTTGACGGACAGTCCCAAGAGACCCAGTACTTC
CSVDGQSQETQYF
>once|TRBD1|TRBV7-7|TRBJ2-2
TGTGCTACCCGACAGGGGGCGAACACCGGGGAGCTGTTTTTT
CATRQGANTGELFF
>NA|TRBD2|TRBV2|TRBJ2-1
TGTGCCCTAATCGGGGGGAGGACCGACAATGAGCAGTTCTTC
CALIGGRTDNEQFF
>NA|TRBD2|TRBV13|TRBJ2-7
TGTGCCAGCAGCCTGGGCGGGAGGATAAACTCCTACGAGCAGTACTTC
CASSLGGRINSYEQYF
>NA|TRBD2|TRBV7-2|TRBJ2-7
TGTGCCAGCAGCCCACTAGCGGGTTTTGGCTACGAGCAGTACTTC
CASSPLAGFGYEQYF
>NA|NA|TRBV4-2|TRBJ1-2
TGTGCCAGCAGCCAAGATCCAGGGATGAACTATGGCTACACCTTC
CASSQDPGMNYGYTF
>NA|NA|TRBV30|TRBJ1-5
TGTGCCTGGAGTCTCCCTTATAGCAATCAGCCCCAGCATTTT
CAWSLPYSNQPQHF
>NA|NA|TRBV28|TRBJ1-4
TGTGCCAGCAGTTTAATTGGGGGAACAGGGGAAAAACTGTTTTTT
CASSLIGGTGEKLFF
>NA|TRBD1|TRBV19|TRBJ1-4
TGTGCCAGTAGTATGGGACAGGGAGGTGAAAAACTGTTTTTT
CASSMGQGGEKLFF
>NA|TRBD1|TRBV6-6|TRBJ1-2
TGTGCCAGCAGCACGACAGGGGGCAACGGCTACACCTTC
CASSTTGGNGYTF
>few|NA|TRBV29-1|TRBJ1-1
TGCAGCGCCGGGAGGGACGTGGCGAACACTGAAGCTTTCTTT
CSAGRDVANTEAFF
>few|NA|TRBV21-1|TRBJ2-7
TGTGCCAGCAGCAAAGGGAGACCCACTAGCGGGAGTTTCGACGAGCAGTACTTC
CASSKGRPTSGSFDEQYF
>NA|TRBD2|TRBV18|TRBJ2-7
TGTGCCAGCTCACCACGCTCAGCGGGAGATAGGAACGAGCAGTACTTC
CASSPRSAGDRNEQYF
>NA|TRBD2|TRBV11-2|TRBJ2-5
TGTGCCAGCAGCCCACGACTAGCGGATGACCAAGAGACCCAGTACTTC
CASSPRLADDQETQYF
>NA|TRBD1|TRBV19|TRBJ2-7
TGTGCCAGTACCCCAAAACCGGGACAGGGGAGTCGCGAGCAGTACTTC
CASTPKPGQGSREQYF
>NA|TRBD2|TRBV9|TRBJ2-1
TGTGCCAGCAGCGTCGGACTAGCGGGATACAATGAGCAGTTCTTC
CASSVGLAGYNEQFF
>NA|NA|TRBV6-1|TRBJ1-5
TGTGCCAGCAGTGAAGCGAGGAGCGACAGACGGGGCAATCAGCCCCAGCATTTT
CASSEARSDRRGNQPQHF
>few|TRBD2|TRBV9|TRBJ2-3
TGTGCCAGCAGCCCGCGGGGGGGGAACACAGATACGCAGTATTTT
CASSPRGGNTDTQYF
>NA|TRBD1|TRBV4-1|TRBJ2-7
TGCGCCAGCAGCCAACGGGGACAGGGAGCCTACGAGCAGTACTTC
CASSQRGQGAYEQYF
>NA|TRBD1|TRBV6-6|TRBJ2-7
TGTGCCAGCAGAAATGGGGGACAGACTTTCGCCTACGAGCAGTACTTC
CASRNGGQTFAYEQYF
>NA|NA|TRBV4-2|TRBJ2-6
TGTGCCAGCAGCCAAGATGGCGGTGCTGGGGCCAACGTCCTGACTTTC
CASSQDGGAGANVLTF
>NA|TRBD2|TRBV4-1|TRBJ2-4
TGCGCCAGCAGCCAAGGAACCCGTACGGGGGGTACGGAAAACATTCAGTACTTC
CASSQGTRTGGTENIQYF
>NA|TRBD2|TRBV10-3|TRBJ2-5
TGTGCCATCAGTGAGTGGGGGACTACACAAGAGACCCAGTACTTC
CAISEWGTTQETQYF
>NA|TRBD2|TRBV6-5|TRBJ2-7
TGTGCCAGCAGCCCGACTAGCGGACCATCCTACGAGCAGTACTTC
CASSPTSGPSYEQYF
>NA|NA|TRBV28|TRBJ2-1
TGTGCCAGCAGTTTCTTAGGAGACGGGATAGAGTTCTTC
CASSFLGDGIEFF
>few|TRBD2|TRBV10-2|TRBJ2-1
TGCGCCAGCAGTTGGCGGGAGACCTACAATGAGCAGTTCTTC
CASSWRETYNEQFF
>NA|NA|TRBV6-1|TRBJ1-5
TGTGCCAGCAGTGAAGTAGGACAGACTAGCAATCAGCCCCAGCATTTT
CASSEVGQTSNQPQHF
>few|NA|TRBV2|TRBJ1-5
TGTGCCAGCAGTGACGGGGATAGCAATCAGCCCCAGCATTTT
CASSDGDSNQPQHF
>NA|TRBD2|TRBV30|TRBJ2-1
TGTGCCTGGAGTGTACGGATGCCTAAACTAGCGGGGCCTAATGAGCAGTTCTTC
CAWSVRMPKLAGPNEQFF
>NA|NA|TRBV4-1|TRBJ1-5
TGCGCCAGCAGCCAAGATAGACTGAGGACGGGGGGAGGTCAGCCCCAGCATTTT
CASSQDRLRTGGGQPQHF